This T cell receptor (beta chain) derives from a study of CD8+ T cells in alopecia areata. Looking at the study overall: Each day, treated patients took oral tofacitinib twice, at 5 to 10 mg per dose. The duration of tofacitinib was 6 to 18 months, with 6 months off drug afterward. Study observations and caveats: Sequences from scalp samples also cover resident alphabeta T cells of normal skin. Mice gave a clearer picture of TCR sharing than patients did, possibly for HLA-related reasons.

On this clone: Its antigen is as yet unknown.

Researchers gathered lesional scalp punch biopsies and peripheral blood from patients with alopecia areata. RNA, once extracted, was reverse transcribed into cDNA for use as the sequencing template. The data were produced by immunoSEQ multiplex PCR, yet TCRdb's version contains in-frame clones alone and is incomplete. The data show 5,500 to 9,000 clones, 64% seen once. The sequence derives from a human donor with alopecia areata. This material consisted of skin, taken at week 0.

The CDR3 loop is CASTKLSAGGNSPLHF. The CDR3 nucleotides are TGCGCCAGCACTAAACTATCGGCAGGGGGGAATTCACCCCTCCACTTT. This chain uses TRBV5-1 with TRBJ1-6, with 7 nucleotides matching TRBD1. This CDR3 has 16 amino acids. J gave up 7 bases and V 6 bases, and 13 bases lay outside the gene matches. Germline V lookup: CDR1 SGHRS, CDR2 YFSETQ.